This TCR beta chain is drawn from a study of Ad26.COV2.S vaccination and SARS-CoV-2 variants. General observations from the study: Substantial response breadth was reportedly seen for spike-specific CD8+ and CD4+ T cells after vaccination.

Notes on this clone: What it binds is unknown.

Measured with immunoSEQ multiplex PCR; TCRdb has only the in-frame clones, and not every one. Among 300,000 to 350,000 clones listed, roughly 90% were seen once. Noted treatment: some 20 received Ad26.COV2.S at low or high dose, single or two shots; about five received placebo; per-sample allocation not given. Day 63 after the first injection of vaccine or placebo was the sampling time. Within Boston, the person who donated was an adult of 18-55 years. Germline V gene lookup returns CDR1 SGHNT and CDR2 YYREEE (reference sequence). The CDR3 runs 14 residues. The V gene lost 0 bases and the J gene lost 4 bases, with 9 bases spanning the gap.

The receptor was derived from a person between 18 and 59 years old who received the Ad26.COV2.S COVID-19 vaccine or a placebo. Here the sequenced sample was peripheral blood, taken in a trial of Ad26.COV2.S vaccine versus placebo. The chain links TRBV5-4 to TRBJ2-3; no clear D. The CDR3 DNA sequence: TGTGCCAGCAGCTTGGGTGCCCCACCAGATACGCAGTATTTT. Translation gives CASSLGAPPDTQYF.